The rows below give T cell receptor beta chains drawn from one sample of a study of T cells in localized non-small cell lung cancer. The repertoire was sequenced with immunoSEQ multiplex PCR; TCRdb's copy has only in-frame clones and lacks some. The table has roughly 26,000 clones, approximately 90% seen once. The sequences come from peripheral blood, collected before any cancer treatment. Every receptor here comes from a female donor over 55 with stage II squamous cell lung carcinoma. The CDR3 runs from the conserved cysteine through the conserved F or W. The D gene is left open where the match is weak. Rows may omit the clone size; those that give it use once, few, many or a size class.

CASSLAVQGQAFF,TGTGCCAGCAGCTTAGCCGTACAGGGCCAAGCTTTCTTT,TRBV7-2,TRBJ1-1,-,-
CASSLGDGRLPDTQYF,TGTGCCAGCAGCTTAGGTGACGGGCGGTTACCAGATACGCAGTATTTT,TRBV7-3,TRBJ2-3,-,-
CASSNRGSGELFF,TGTGCCAGCAGTAACAGGGGGTCCGGGGAGCTGTTTTTT,TRBV6-5,TRBJ2-2,TRBD1,-
CASSLLAGTRGEQYF,TGTGCCAGCAGCTTACTAGCGGGGACTCGAGGGGAGCAGTACTTC,TRBV7-2,TRBJ2-7,TRBD2,once
CASSLEWREGHVDTQYF,TGCGCCAGCAGCTTGGAATGGCGGGAGGGCCATGTGGATACGCAGTATTTT,TRBV5-1,TRBJ2-3,TRBD2,once
CAWNEGTPTNEKLFF,TGTGCCTGGAACGAGGGGACCCCAACTAATGAAAAACTGTTTTTT,TRBV30,TRBJ1-4,-,few
CASSTDTGELFF,TGTGCCAGCTCAACGGACACCGGGGAGCTGTTTTTT,TRBV18,TRBJ2-2,-,-
CASSLHYKGSWFF,TGCGCCAGCAGCTTGCACTATAAGGGCAGTTGGTTCTTC,TRBV5-1,TRBJ2-1,-,-
CASSESTGVGNTIYF,TGTGCCAGCAGTGAATCGACAGGGGTTGGAAACACCATATATTTT,TRBV2,TRBJ1-3,TRBD1,once
CASSSPLLVDEQYF,TGTGCCAGCAGTTCCCCCTTACTAGTCGACGAGCAGTACTTC,TRBV2,TRBJ2-7,-,-
CASSQRGNEQYF,TGTGCCAGCAGTCAAAGGGGGAACGAGCAGTACTTC,TRBV27,TRBJ2-7,-,-
CASSLASNAKNIQYF,TGCGCCAGCAGCTTGGCTTCAAACGCCAAAAACATTCAGTACTTC,TRBV5-1,TRBJ2-4,-,-
CASSPSFGPYEQYF,TGTGCCAGCAGTCCATCCTTCGGCCCCTACGAGCAGTACTTC,TRBV6-6,TRBJ2-7,-,-
CASSVTTLPTEQYF,TGTGCCAGCAGCGTGACGACCTTGCCTACGGAGCAGTACTTC,TRBV9,TRBJ2-7,-,-
CAWSDESGAYEQYF,TGTGCCTGGAGTGATGAAAGCGGAGCCTACGAGCAGTACTTC,TRBV30,TRBJ2-7,-,-
CSVSRDRVGTDTQYF,TGCAGCGTATCCAGGGACAGGGTAGGCACAGATACGCAGTATTTT,TRBV29-1,TRBJ2-3,TRBD1,-
CASCEGDGDGGGELFF,TGTGCCAGCTGTGAAGGGGACGGGGATGGGGGCGGGGAGCTGTTTTTT,TRBV6-1,TRBJ2-2,-,-
CASSFQDTTYEQYF,TGTGCCAGCAGCTTCCAGGACACCACCTACGAGCAGTACTTC,TRBV7-2,TRBJ2-7,-,-
CASSRHLGLAGGPLSYNEQFF,TGCGCCAGCAGCCGCCATTTAGGGCTAGCGGGGGGGCCTCTTTCCTACAATGAGCAGTTCTTC,TRBV4-3,TRBJ2-1,TRBD2,-
CASSSGWRDRVTNQPQHF,TGCGCCAGCAGCTCCGGGTGGAGGGACAGGGTGACCAATCAGCCCCAGCATTTT,TRBV5-1,TRBJ1-5,TRBD1,-
CASIPVQRQETQYF,TGTGCCAGCATACCCGTCCAGCGACAAGAGACCCAGTACTTC,TRBV6-1,TRBJ2-5,-,-
CAWSPQAGGRVYGYTF,TGTGCCTGGAGCCCCCAAGCCGGGGGAAGGGTGTATGGCTACACCTTC,TRBV30,TRBJ1-2,-,-
CASSTPSGGTYEQYF,TGTGCCAGCAGTACCCCTAGCGGGGGGACCTACGAGCAGTACTTC,TRBV6-5,TRBJ2-7,TRBD2,-
CASTSGTGNTEAFF,TGCGCCAGCACGTCCGGGACAGGGAACACTGAAGCTTTCTTT,TRBV5-1,TRBJ1-1,TRBD1,-
CASSATGGTEAFF,TGTGCCAGCAGCGCGACGGGGGGGACTGAAGCTTTCTTT,TRBV7-2,TRBJ1-1,-,-
CASSPVGGSLNEQYF,TGTGCCAGCAGCCCCGTCGGGGGTTCCCTGAACGAGCAGTACTTC,TRBV7-9,TRBJ2-7,-,once
CASSRNTGTYTYGYTF,TGTGCCAGCAGTCGCAATACCGGGACTTACACCTATGGCTACACCTTC,TRBV2,TRBJ1-2,-,-
CASSPTSDLGAFF,TGTGCCAGCTCACCGACTTCGGACCTGGGAGCTTTCTTT,TRBV18,TRBJ1-1,-,-
CATRRADLHLNTEAFF,TGCGCCACCCGTCGTGCGGACCTCCACTTGAACACTGAAGCTTTCTTT,TRBV4-1,TRBJ1-1,-,-
CASSPGLAARSYEQYF,TGTGCCAGCTCACCTGGACTAGCGGCCCGCTCCTACGAGCAGTACTTC,TRBV18,TRBJ2-7,TRBD2,-
CASTKTGDGANVLTF,TGCGCCAGCACCAAAACAGGGGACGGGGCCAACGTCCTGACTTTC,TRBV5-1,TRBJ2-6,TRBD1,-
CASSAVGNRWGAFF,TGTGCCAGCAGTGCGGTTGGGAACAGGTGGGGAGCTTTCTTT,TRBV2,TRBJ1-1,-,-
CASSPTGRGDTEAFF,TGTGCCAGCAGCCCCACGGGCAGGGGAGACACTGAAGCTTTCTTT,TRBV6-5,TRBJ1-1,-,-
CASSLFPASPATEQYF,TGTGCCAGCAGTTTATTTCCGGCGTCCCCGGCGACCGAGCAGTACTTC,TRBV27,TRBJ2-7,-,-
CASHRDSFSGNTIYF,TGTGCCTCTCACCGGGACAGTTTTTCTGGAAACACCATATATTTT,TRBV30,TRBJ1-3,TRBD1,-
CASSKASGGIWGYTF,TGTGCCAGCAGCAAAGCTTCAGGGGGGATATGGGGCTACACCTTC,TRBV21-1,TRBJ1-2,-,-
CASSAPWGREDGYTF,TGTGCCAGCAGCGCCCCGTGGGGCAGGGAGGATGGCTACACCTTC,TRBV9,TRBJ1-2,-,few
CASLPLWGSLIHTEAFF,TGTGCCAGCCTTCCTCTGTGGGGATCCTTAATCCACACTGAAGCTTTCTTT,TRBV19,TRBJ1-1,-,-
CASSLETFTGTGELFF,TGCGCCAGCAGCTTGGAAACCTTCACGGGGACCGGGGAGCTGTTTTTT,TRBV5-1,TRBJ2-2,-,-
CASSFLGTEAFF,TGTGCCAGCAGTTTTCTGGGGACTGAAGCTTTCTTT,TRBV27,TRBJ1-1,-,-